The entry below describes one T cell receptor (beta chain). Germline V gene sequence: CDR1 SQVTM, CDR2 ANQGSEA. V was pared by 7 bases and J by 5 bases, with 14 bases of the junction left unmatched. The CDR3 runs 15 residues. Time point meaning: after dendritic cell vaccination, including at tumor progression/relapse. The data were taken from a study of glioma-infiltrating T cells after dendritic cell vaccination. The method was immunoSEQ multiplex PCR; TCRdb's version includes in-frame clones alone and lacks a portion of them. This sample has some 78,000 clones, with 85% found just once. This TCR was recovered from a human donor with glioblastoma. This chain links TRBV29-1 with TRBJ2-5, with TRBD1 matching 9 bases. This sample comprised blood, obtained after dendritic cell vaccination. Written as DNA, the CDR3 is TGCAGCGCTAGGCCGGGACAGGGCCTCAGGGAGACCCAGTACTTC. Its protein is CSARPGQGLRETQYF.